Presented here are 27 T cell receptor beta chains from one specimen sequenced in a study of T cell responses to AZD1222 COVID-19 vaccine. The repertoire was sequenced with immunoSEQ multiplex PCR; TCRdb's copy has only in-frame clones and lacks some. Counted here are 150,000 to 200,000 clones, around nine tenths occurring once; the ten biggest clones make up about 1.9%. The sample was peripheral blood, taken 28 days after the second AZD1222 dose. The receptors stem from an adult who received the AZD1222 COVID-19 vaccine.

The CDR3 loop reads CASSLLVQGQDGYTF. CDR3 sequence (DNA): TGTGCCAGCAGTTTATTGGTCCAGGGACAAGATGGCTACACCTTC. The chain joins TRBV28 to TRBJ1-2; tentative D call: TRBD1 (6 bases). Germline V gene data show CDR1 as MDHEN and CDR2 as SYDVKM. Deletions cut 1 base from V and 6 bases from J, with 15 bases between. CDR3 size: 15 residues.

This chain connects TRBV27 to TRBJ2-7; D could derive from TRBD1 or TRBD2 (6 bases each). CDR1 and CDR2 (germline): MNHEY, SMNVEV (reference sequence). This CDR3 is built from 16 residues. Deletions cut 4 bases from V and 1 base from J, with 17 bases between. The CDR3 DNA is TGTGCCAGCAGTTCCCCCCAGACAGGACTATCCTACGAGCAGTACTTC. Its translation is CASSSPQTGLSYEQYF.

Written as DNA, the CDR3 is TGTGCCAGTAATAGAGGACAGTTAGAAGCTTTCTTT. Amino acid sequence: CASNRGQLEAFF. The chain uses TRBV19 and TRBJ1-1; TRBD1 might be the D (6 bases). Per germline, CDR1 LNHDA and CDR2 SQIVND (reference sequence). Trimming took 7 bases from V and 8 from J, leaving 14 bases between them. CDR3 length: 12 residues.

This chain links TRBV4-3 with TRBJ1-1; D gene ambiguous. The CDR3 has 14 residues. The germline V and J ends were trimmed by 4 bases and 4 bases, with 13 bases remaining between them. The V gene's germline CDR1 is LGHNA and CDR2 YSLEER. For the CDR3, the DNA is TGCGCCAGCAGCCCGGCTCCCACGGGCACTGAAGCTTTCTTT. Its translation is CASSPAPTGTEAFF.

The chain employs TRBV7-3 and TRBJ2-7; possibly TRBD1 for D (7 bases). V lost 2 bases to trimming and J lost 6 bases, with 8 bases between them. Germline CDR1 and CDR2: SGHTA and FQGTGA. The CDR3 contains 12 residues. DNA of the CDR3: TGTGCCAGCAGCTTACAGGGGGGCGAGCAGTACTTC. This gives the protein CASSLQGGEQYF.

The chain couples TRBV6-5 to TRBJ2-5, with 9 nucleotides matching TRBD2. V dropped 2 bases and J dropped 5; count of bases not matched to a gene: 9. Germline-derived CDR1 and CDR2 are MNHEY and SVGAGI. The CDR3 extends over 16 amino acids. Here the CDR3 DNA reads TGTGCCAGCAGTTACCCGCTGCGGGAGGGCCGGGAGACCCAGTACTTC. Translation gives CASSYPLREGRETQYF.

The V call is TRBV5-1, the J call TRBJ2-3; 7 bases align to TRBD2. CDR3 length: 15 amino acids. The J segment lost 5 bases and the V segment lost 2 bases, leaving 8 bases of the junction unmatched. Germline CDR1 reads SGHRS; CDR2 reads YFSETQ. The CDR3 nucleotides read TGCGCCAGCAGCTTAGTAACTAGCGAGGTAGATACGCAGTATTTT. Amino acid sequence: CASSLVTSEVDTQYF.

This chain joins TRBV27 and TRBJ2-5, with 11 bases aligning to TRBD2. Germline CDR1 MNHEY, CDR2 SMNVEV (reference sequence). The CDR3 has 15 residues. J was trimmed by 4 bases and V by 6 bases; bases with no gene match: 7. The CDR3, as DNA: TGTGCCAGCAGGGACCTAGCGGGAGGTGGAGAGACCCAGTACTTC. Protein product: CASRDLAGGGETQYF.

V is TRBV9 and J is TRBJ1-3; 7 positions agree with TRBD1. The CDR3 consists of 16 residues. Germline CDR1 is SGDLS and CDR2 is YYNGEE. V was pared by 0 bases and J by 4 bases, with 7 bases of the junction left unmatched. The CDR3 region is CASSVAIQGPGNTIYF. CDR3 bases: TGTGCCAGCAGCGTAGCAATACAGGGGCCCGGAAACACCATATATTTT.

This sequence joins TRBV5-6 and TRBJ1-2, with 7 bases identical to TRBD1. This CDR3 has 14 amino acids. V was pared by 0 bases and J by 5 bases, with 4 bases of the junction left unmatched. The V gene's germline CDR1 is SGHDT and CDR2 YYEEEE. CDR3 bases: TGTGCCAGCAGCTTGGGAGGGGGCGCTTATGGCTACACCTTC. Residues: CASSLGGGAYGYTF.

The chain couples TRBV9 to TRBJ2-3, with D possibly TRBD2 on 6 matching bases. In germline, CDR1 is SGDLS, CDR2 YYNGEE. The CDR3 totals 15 residues. V lost 4 bases to trimming and J lost 4 bases, with 16 bases between them. The CDR3 loop is CASSPLEGAADTQYF. The DNA of the CDR3 is TGTGCCAGCAGCCCTCTGGAGGGAGCGGCAGATACGCAGTATTTT.

The rearrangement links TRBV7-2 to TRBJ2-7; 9 bases map to TRBD2. CDR3 length equals 17 residues. The germline V gene encodes CDR1 SGHTA and CDR2 FQGNSA. The V segment lost 0 bases and the J segment 0 bases; nucleotides outside the gene matches: 6. CDR3 in DNA: TGTGCCAGCAGCTTAGCGCTCGGTAGCGGGGGCTCCTACGAGCAGTACTTC. Protein: CASSLALGSGGSYEQYF. Variable domain in full (rest from reference TRBV7-2 and TRBJ2-7): GAGVSQSPSNKVTEKGKDVELRCDPISGHTALYWYRQSLGQGLEFLIYFQGNSAPDKSGLPSDRFSAERTGGSVSTLTIQRTQQEDSAVYLCASSLALGSGGSYEQYFGPGTRLTVT.

This clone was seen only a few times. This rearrangement joins TRBV19 to TRBJ1-5; 10 positions match TRBD1. The CDR3 contains 14 residues. Per the germline V gene, CDR1 is LNHDA and CDR2 is SQIVND (reference sequence). V trimming: 5 bases; J trimming: 7 bases; junction bases outside the gene matches: 5. The CDR3 DNA follows: TGTGCCAGTAGTCCGGGACAGGGGCGCCAGCCCCAGCATTTT. Protein sequence: CASSPGQGRQPQHF.

V is TRBV7-9 and J is TRBJ1-1; no clear D gene. The CDR3 length is 12 residues. The germline gives CDR1 SEHNR, CDR2 FQNEAQ (reference sequence). V lost 8 bases, J lost 1 base, and 8 bases lay in between. CDR3 loop: CASGTQNTEAFF. In nucleotides, the CDR3 is TGTGCCAGCGGCACCCAGAACACTGAAGCTTTCTTT.

This chain links TRBV7-2 with TRBJ2-3; TRBD2 matches at 12 bases. The CDR3 runs to 15 residues. Germline CDR1 is SGHTA and CDR2 is FQGNSA. V lost 6 bases to trimming and J lost 4 bases; unmatched junction nucleotides: 5. CDR3 DNA: TGTGCCAGCAGTTGGACTAGCGGGGCGGCAGATACGCAGTATTTT. It codes for CASSWTSGAADTQYF.

The chain is built from TRBV28 and TRBJ1-5; D gene unclear. CDR1 is MDHEN and CDR2 is SYDVKM in the germline V gene. The CDR3 spans 11 residues. Trimming removed 5 bases from V and 2 bases from J, with 1 base in between. The CDR3 region is CASSGNQPQHF. CDR3 DNA sequence: TGTGCCAGCAGTGGCAATCAGCCCCAGCATTTT. Variable domain in full (rest from reference TRBV28 and TRBJ1-5): DVKVTQSSRYLVKRTGEKVFLECVQDMDHENMFWYRQDPGLGLRLIYFSYDVKMKEKGDIPEGYSVSREKKERFSLILESASTNQTSMYLCASSGNQPQHFGDGTRLSIL.

A note on this clone: The same CDR3 is also encoded by other DNA sequences in this sample. CDR3: CSAKRETQYF. CDR3 nucleotides: TGCAGTGCTAAACGAGAGACCCAGTACTTC. This chain links TRBV20-1 with TRBJ2-5, with D hard to call. Germline V CDR1 and CDR2: DFQATT, SNEGSKA (reference sequence). This CDR3 spans 10 amino acids. V lost 4 bases, J lost 4 bases, and 4 bases lay in between.

CDR3 coding DNA: TGCAGCGTTTTACCGGACAGGGGGAATGAAAAACTGTTTTTT. It translates to CSVLPDRGNEKLFF. The J gene is TRBJ1-4, the V gene TRBV29-1; 10 bases agree with TRBD1. The CDR3 runs 14 residues. V dropped 5 bases and J dropped 5; count of bases not matched to a gene: 5. Per germline, CDR1 SQVTM and CDR2 ANQGSEA.

The chain links TRBV5-1 to TRBJ2-3; D perhaps matches TRBD2 (7 bases). Per the germline V gene, CDR1 is SGHRS and CDR2 is YFSETQ. The V end lost 0 bases, the J end lost 3 bases, and 11 bases lay between the germline ends. CDR3 length: 15 amino acids. CDR3 loop: CASSLAGGRTDTQYF. The DNA for the CDR3 is TGCGCCAGCAGCTTGGCGGGGGGCAGAACAGATACGCAGTATTTT. Full variable domain (outside the CDR3, taken from reference TRBV5-1 and TRBJ2-3): KAGVTQTPRYLIKTRGQQVTLSCSPISGHRSVSWYQQTPGQGLQFLFEYFSETQRNKGNFPGRFSGRQFSNSRSEMNVSTLELGDSALYLCASSLAGGRTDTQYFGPGTRLTVL.

The rearrangement links TRBV7-6 to TRBJ2-2, with D possibly being TRBD1 (6 bases). Germline values: CDR1 SGHVS, CDR2 FNYEAQ. The CDR3 runs 16 residues. Trimming pared 4 bases from V and 7 bases from J, leaving 19 bases between. The CDR3 region is CASSSILQGEHGELFF. In DNA form, the CDR3 reads TGTGCCAGCAGCTCTATACTACAGGGTGAACACGGGGAGCTGTTTTTT. Full variable domain (missing parts from reference TRBV7-6 and TRBJ2-2): GAGVSQSPRYKVTKRGQDVALRCDPISGHVSLYWYRQALGQGPEFLTYFNYEAQQDKSGLPNDRFSAERPEGSISTLTIQRTEQRDSAMYRCASSSILQGEHGELFFGEGSRLTVL.

The chain combines TRBV7-7 with TRBJ1-5; no definite D call. Germline V CDR1 and CDR2: SSHAT, FNYEAQ (reference sequence). V lost 1 base to trimming and J lost 6 bases, with 7 bases between them. The CDR3 totals 13 residues. CDR3 loop: CASSLDYSQPQHF. CDR3 DNA sequence: TGTGCCAGCAGCTTAGATTATAGTCAGCCCCAGCATTTT.

The sample holds one count of this clone. This chain joins TRBV14 and TRBJ1-3; 7 nucleotides agree with TRBD1. J lost 8 bases, V lost 1 base, and 2 bases had no gene match. In germline, CDR1 is SGHDN, CDR2 FVKESK. This CDR3 contains 13 residues. The CDR3 loop is CASSQGRGDTIYF. CDR3 DNA sequence: TGTGCCAGCAGCCAAGGCAGGGGGGACACCATATATTTT.

This clone was counted once. The CDR3 sequence: CASSLFLGTGGTDTQYF. The CDR3, as DNA: TGTGCCAGCAGCTTATTTCTAGGGACAGGGGGCACAGATACGCAGTATTTT. V and J are TRBV7-2 and TRBJ2-3, with TRBD1 matching 10 bases. CDR1 and CDR2 (germline): SGHTA, FQGNSA. The junction had 6 bases not matched to a gene; V was cut back by 2 bases and J by 1 base. CDR3 size: 17 residues.

This clone was seen only once. The chain is built from TRBV7-2 and TRBJ1-1, with D maybe TRBD1 (6 bases). The germline gives CDR1 SGHTA, CDR2 FQGNSA. CDR3 size: 15 residues. Trimming shortened V by 3 bases and J by 4 bases, and 15 bases separated the two germline ends. The CDR3 DNA sequence: TGTGCCAGCAGCTTTTCAGGGGAGGCGGCCACTGAAGCTTTCTTT. Protein: CASSFSGEAATEAFF.

The chain couples TRBV3-1 (or the pseudogene TRBV3-2) to TRBJ2-3, with TRBD1 matching 7 bases. Unmatched junction bases numbered 7, after V lost 4 bases and J lost 6 bases. Looked up from germline, CDR1 is LGHDT and CDR2 is YNNKEL (reference sequence). The CDR3 has 14 residues. CDR3 bases: TGTGCCAGCAGCCCCGTGACAGGGACCGATACGCAGTATTTT. It translates to CASSPVTGTDTQYF.

This clone was found a few times. The chain employs TRBV7-9 and TRBJ1-2; D might be TRBD1 (5 bases). Trimming removed 5 bases from V and 2 bases from J, with 9 bases in between. Germline V lookup: CDR1 SEHNR, CDR2 FQNEAQ (reference sequence). The CDR3 length is 13 residues. The CDR3 is CASSDSVNYGYTF. CDR3 nucleotides: TGTGCCAGCAGCGACAGCGTCAACTATGGCTACACCTTC.

The chain is built from TRBV10-3 and TRBJ1-3; no clear D gene. This CDR3 has 15 residues. The V and J ends lost 0 bases and 0 bases respectively, with 6 bases between them. Per the germline V gene, CDR1 is ENHRY and CDR2 is SYGVKD. CDR3 amino acids: CAISESGFSGNTIYF. For the CDR3, the DNA is TGTGCCATCAGTGAGTCTGGGTTCTCTGGAAACACCATATATTTT.